This record covers a single T cell receptor beta chain. The antigen is unknown. This entry is derived from a study of T cell responses to AZD1222 COVID-19 vaccine. Study details: Researchers grouped second doses given at about 4 or about 12 weeks into one pool.

V shed 4 bases, J shed 7 bases, and the junction held 7 bases outside the gene matches. Germline V gives CDR1 SGHRS, CDR2 YFSETQ. The CDR3 runs 15 residues. TCRdb's table, derived via immunoSEQ multiplex PCR, lists solely in-frame clones and lacks some. The sample yields roughly 260,000 clones, about 92% seen once. Study-wide points: White British donors predominated, females outnumbered males, and clonal diversity was possibly underestimated.

The rearrangement uses TRBV5-1 and TRBJ2-1, with TRBD2 identical over 11 bases. The sequenced sample was peripheral blood, obtained on day 0 of AZD1222 vaccination. This receptor was identified in an adult in good health. CDR3 amino acids: CASSQTSGGLNEQFF. Written as DNA, the CDR3 is TGCGCCAGCAGCCAAACTAGCGGGGGCCTGAATGAGCAGTTCTTC.